The clone carrying this TCR beta chain turned up a few times. Its antigen is as yet unknown. TCRdb passed the 5' RACE reads through MiXCR, listing each CDR3 protein once. This table holds around 130,000 distinct CDR3 sequences, 11% to 15% found once. The data were obtained in a study of T-cell memory formation after mild COVID-19. Study-wide results and limits: Largely, contracting CD4+ clones fell within CM and EM, and contracting CD8+ clones within EMRA.

The CDR3 sequence is 16 residues long. The V gene lost 4 bases and the J gene lost 0 bases, with 14 bases spanning the gap. Germline CDR1 reads MGHRA; CDR2 reads YSYEKL. This sequence joins TRBV4-1 and TRBJ2-3; no clear D. The sequencing sample was made of PBMCs or a T cell subset sorted from them (not recorded which). This sequence was found in an adult woman who had mild COVID-19 (a few samples of this study predate the infection). Cell type and time point are not known. The CDR3 sequence: CASSLTGPVSTDTQYF. In DNA form, the CDR3 reads TGCGCCAGCAGCCTCACCGGCCCAGTGAGCACAGATACGCAGTATTTT.